The rows below give T cell receptor beta chains drawn from one sample of a study of regulatory T cells in long-lasting Graves disease. MiXCR, run by TCRdb on the reads, gives a single entry per CDR3 protein. The sample contains about 850 distinct CDR3 sequences, roughly 87% of which appear only once. Here the sequenced sample was peripheral blood mononuclear cells (PBMCs), taken with antithyroid drug treatment, in newly diagnosed or persistent Graves disease (not recorded which). The receptor set was obtained from a man aged 35 to 55 with Graves disease. CDR3s include the opening cysteine and the closing phenylalanine or tryptophan. D genes are given only for firm matches. Size tells how often a clone was seen (once, few, many) or the class of an expanded clone, and some rows leave it out.

>TRBV5-1|TRBD1|TRBJ1-1|.
CASSLRQGNAAAFF
TGCGCCAGCAGCTTAAGACAGGGTAATGCGGCGGCTTTCTTT
>TRBV12-3/TRBV12-4|.|TRBJ1-5|.
CASNWDVNQPQHF
TGTGCCAGCAATTGGGACGTCAATCAGCCCCAGCATTTT
>TRBV20-1|.|TRBJ2-7|once
CSARTSAYEQYF
TGCAGTGCTAGAACAAGCGCCTACGAGCAGTACTTC
>TRBV7-8|.|TRBJ2-1|once
CASSSAVGGRSEQFF
TGTGCCAGCAGTTCGGCGGTGGGGGGGCGAAGTGAGCAGTTCTTC
>TRBV14|.|TRBJ1-6|.
CASSPGVGANSPLHF
TGTGCCAGCAGCCCAGGGGTTGGAGCTAATTCACCCCTCCACTTT
>TRBV29-1|TRBD2|TRBJ2-1|.
CSAGGGLASSYNEQFF
TGCAGCGCCGGTGGCGGACTAGCCAGCTCCTACAATGAGCAGTTCTTC
>TRBV7-6|.|TRBJ2-1|.
CASSKYEGPYNEQFF
TGTGCCAGCAGCAAGTACGAGGGCCCGTACAATGAGCAGTTCTTC
>TRBV7-9|.|TRBJ2-4|.
CAAGQSNIQYF
TGTGCCGCCGGACAGTCAAACATTCAGTACTTC
>TRBV15|.|TRBJ1-2|once
CATSNRDWDYGYTF
TGTGCCACCAGCAATAGGGACTGGGACTATGGCTACACCTTC
>TRBV5-1|TRBD1|TRBJ2-1|.
CASSLTTPGQGNEQFF
TGCGCCAGCAGCCTGACTACTCCGGGACAGGGGAATGAGCAGTTCTTC
>TRBV9|.|TRBJ1-6|.
CASSGLNSPLHF
TGTGCCAGCAGCGGACTAAATTCACCCCTCCACTTT
>TRBV29-1|TRBD1|TRBJ1-5|.
CSVCHRGVYQPQHF
TGCAGCGTTTGTCACAGGGGTGTTTATCAGCCCCAGCATTTT
>TRBV20-1|TRBD1|TRBJ1-2|once
CSASARGSLNYGYTF
TGCAGTGCTAGCGCCAGGGGGTCTCTTAACTATGGCTACACCTTC
>TRBV5-1|TRBD1|TRBJ2-2|.
CASSKQPGGGTGELFF
TGCGCCAGCAGCAAACAACCAGGGGGCGGCACCGGGGAGCTGTTTTTT
>TRBV3-1|.|TRBJ2-7|.
CASSRETGEQYF
TGTGCCAGCAGCCGAGAAACCGGCGAGCAGTACTTC
>TRBV28|.|TRBJ2-7|once
CASSLRQGVKPSYEQYF
TGTGCCAGCAGTTTAAGGCAGGGTGTCAAACCTTCCTACGAGCAGTACTTC
>TRBV7-6|.|TRBJ2-3|once
CASSLSVGSTDTQYF
TGTGCCAGCAGCTTATCGGTCGGGTCCACAGATACGCAGTATTTT
>TRBV6-5|.|TRBJ2-7|.
CASRPDRSSYEQYF
TGTGCCAGCAGGCCCGACAGGTCCTCCTACGAGCAGTACTTC
>TRBV12-3/TRBV12-4|.|TRBJ2-5|.
CASSLGKSGETQYF
TGTGCCAGCAGTTTGGGCAAATCGGGAGAGACCCAGTACTTC
>TRBV12-3/TRBV12-4|TRBD1|TRBJ1-1|.
CASSLRQGVTEAFF
TGTGCCAGCAGTTTAAGACAGGGTGTAACTGAAGCTTTCTTT
>TRBV20-1|TRBD1|TRBJ1-1|.
CSANRGHTEAFF
TGCAGTGCTAACAGGGGGCACACTGAAGCTTTCTTT
>TRBV4-3|.|TRBJ2-3|.
CASSQGQADTQYF
TGCGCCAGCAGCCAAGGGCAGGCAGATACGCAGTATTTT
>TRBV5-1|.|TRBJ2-7|.
CASSLPSYEQYF
TGCGCCAGCAGCTTACCGTCGTACGAGCAGTACTTC
>TRBV6-2/TRBV6-3|TRBD1|TRBJ2-7|.
CASSYSGQGYEQYF
TGTGCCAGCAGTTACTCGGGACAGGGGTACGAGCAGTACTTC
>TRBV12-3/TRBV12-4|TRBD1|TRBJ1-1|.
CASSYGQVAEAFF
TGTGCCAGCAGTTACGGACAGGTAGCTGAAGCTTTCTTT
>TRBV30|TRBD1|TRBJ1-4|.
CAWRGQGAITNEKLFF
TGTGCCTGGAGAGGACAGGGGGCGATTACTAATGAAAAACTGTTTTTT
>TRBV7-9|.|TRBJ1-1|.
CASSFWDRNTEAFF
TGTGCCAGCAGCTTCTGGGACCGTAACACTGAAGCTTTCTTT
>TRBV11-2|.|TRBJ2-2|.
CASSLEVSAGELFF
TGTGCCAGCAGCTTAGAAGTGTCGGCCGGGGAGCTGTTTTTT
>TRBV11-2|TRBD1|TRBJ2-2|.
CASSLERTGGPGELFF
TGTGCCAGCAGCTTAGAACGAACAGGGGGACCCGGGGAGCTGTTTTTT
>TRBV5-4|.|TRBJ1-6|.
CASSLTGLVDSPLHF
TGTGCCAGCAGCCTTACAGGGTTGGTTGATTCACCCCTCCACTTT
>TRBV28|TRBD1|TRBJ1-5|.
CASSLNRGPGNQPQHF
TGTGCCAGCAGTTTAAACAGGGGGCCGGGCAATCAGCCCCAGCATTTT
>TRBV6-2/TRBV6-3|.|TRBJ1-5|.
CASSYSQGGGNQPQHF
TGTGCCAGCAGTTACTCGCAGGGTGGTGGCAATCAGCCCCAGCATTTT
>TRBV7-2|.|TRBJ2-7|.
CASSLDGRAVYEQYF
TGTGCCAGCAGCTTAGATGGGCGGGCGGTCTACGAGCAGTACTTC
>TRBV29-1|TRBD1|TRBJ2-1|.
CSVDRTGWIEQFF
TGCAGCGTTGACCGGACAGGGTGGATCGAGCAGTTCTTC
>TRBV30|.|TRBJ1-1|few
CAWARGNTEAFF
TGTGCCTGGGCCCGCGGCAACACTGAAGCTTTCTTT
>TRBV7-9|.|TRBJ2-7|.
CASSLNLLKDEQYF
TGTGCCAGCAGCTTAAACCTCTTGAAGGACGAGCAGTACTTC
>TRBV29-1|.|TRBJ1-4|once
CSVGANEKLFF
TGCAGCGTTGGAGCTAATGAAAAACTGTTTTTT
>TRBV11-2|.|TRBJ1-2|.
CASSSGLYGYTF
TGTGCCAGCAGCTCCGGGTTGTATGGCTACACCTTC
>TRBV7-2|TRBD2|TRBJ2-3|.
CASSTKRGATDTQYF
TGTGCCAGCAGCACCAAGCGGGGGGCGACAGATACGCAGTATTTT
>TRBV4-2|TRBD2|TRBJ2-3|.
CASSHGASGGYTDTQYF
TGTGCCAGCAGCCATGGGGCTAGCGGGGGTTACACAGATACGCAGTATTTT
>TRBV5-4|.|TRBJ1-2|.
CASSLGPAGNYGYTF
TGTGCCAGCAGCTTGGGACCAGCCGGAAACTATGGCTACACCTTC
>TRBV12-1|.|TRBJ2-3|.
CASSSNWDTDMQYF
TGTGCCAGCAGCTCGAACTGGGATACAGATATGCAGTATTTT
>TRBV5-4|.|TRBJ2-4|.
CASSLDRANIQYF
TGTGCCAGCAGCTTGGACAGGGCGAACATTCAGTACTTC
>TRBV5-8|.|TRBJ1-1|.
CASRPPTGLNTEAFF
TGTGCCAGCAGACCCCCGACAGGTTTGAACACTGAAGCTTTCTTT
>TRBV2|TRBD2|TRBJ2-1|.
CASGLVEQFF
TGTGCCAGCGGACTAGTTGAGCAGTTCTTC
>TRBV2|.|TRBJ2-7|.
CASSFWGEQYF
TGTGCCAGCAGTTTCTGGGGTGAGCAGTACTTC
>TRBV6-2/TRBV6-3|.|TRBJ2-6|.
CASSYIQGGAGANVLTF
TGTGCCAGCAGTTACATTCAGGGTGGGGCTGGGGCCAACGTCCTGACTTTC
>TRBV27|.|TRBJ1-2|.
CASSLSRGHLNYGYTF
TGTGCCAGCAGTTTATCGCGGGGACATCTAAACTATGGCTACACCTTC
>TRBV6-6|.|TRBJ2-7|.
CASSPAPDRHQQYF
TGTGCCAGCAGTCCCGCCCCTGACAGGCATCAGCAGTACTTC
>TRBV28|.|TRBJ2-5|once
CASRPQGGETQYF
TGTGCCAGCAGACCACAGGGCGGGGAGACCCAGTACTTC
>TRBV7-2|.|TRBJ1-3|.
CASSLGFAGNTIYF
TGTGCCAGCAGCTTAGGGTTCGCTGGAAACACCATATATTTT
>TRBV11-1|.|TRBJ1-1|.
CASSLGLTEAFF
TGTGCCAGCAGCTTAGGGCTAACTGAAGCTTTCTTT
>TRBV19|.|TRBJ1-5|once
CASTSGQVNQPQHF
TGTGCCAGTACTTCAGGTCAGGTCAATCAGCCCCAGCATTTT
>TRBV3-1|TRBD2|TRBJ2-2|.
CASSQFLTAGILFF
TGTGCCAGCAGCCAGTTTCTTACAGCGGGGATACTGTTTTTT
>TRBV5-5|.|TRBJ1-5|.
CASRLHPDGNQPQHF
TGTGCCAGCAGGCTGCACCCAGACGGCAATCAGCCCCAGCATTTT